This T cell receptor (beta chain) was identified during a study of T cells in Graves' hyperthyroidism and ophthalmopathy. Study findings and constraints: Progression to ophthalmopathy was predicted a median of 6.5 months early.

This clonotype was counted only a few times. The antigen is not known. The V and J ends lost 2 bases and 0 bases respectively, with 14 bases between them. The germline V gene has CDR1 LNHNV and CDR2 YYDKDF (reference sequence). This CDR3 region has 16 residues. Amplification targeted TCR beta CDR3 regions from RNA transcripts. When the TCR CDR3 underwent first-round RT-PCR, the HTBI primer set was used. TCRdb recomputed calls from the multiplex PCR reads with MiXCR, one row per CDR3 protein. The sample records about 300,000 distinct CDR3 sequences, around 17% being singletons. Sample: blood. This TCR derives from a man aged 30 to 39 with Graves' hyperthyroidism. V and J are TRBV15 and TRBJ2-7; possibly TRBD2 for D (6 bases). The CDR3 here is CATSRLRSTSSYEQYF. Written as DNA, the CDR3 is TGTGCCACCAGCAGACTCCGATCGACTAGCTCCTACGAGCAGTACTTC.